This entry concerns a single T cell receptor beta chain. A read error may account for a junction end that differs from germline. Profiled with immunoSEQ multiplex PCR; TCRdb holds only in-frame clones, not every one. The profile shows approximately 240,000 clones, approximately 86% of them singletons. This entry belongs to a study of blood T cell repertoires in COVID-19. Study as a whole: The samples span acute and convalescent COVID-19 from the United States, Italy and Spain.

CDR1 and CDR2 (germline): SGHKS, YYEKEE (reference sequence). The CDR3 length is 13 residues. Participant-given clinical history determined each cohort assignment. The TCR sequence derives from a young woman with acute COVID-19. The sequenced sample consisted of PBMCs or T cells enriched from blood (not recorded which). The chain links TRBV5-5 to TRBJ1-1; D perhaps matches TRBD1 (6 bases). This CDR3 is CASSSTGFTKAFF. CDR3 sequence (DNA): TGTGCCAGCAGCTCGACAGGTTTCACTAAAGCTTTCTTT.